This T cell receptor (beta chain) came from a study of blood T cell repertoires in COVID-19. On the study more broadly: Some COVID-19 samples were acute and others convalescent; all came from the United States, Italy and Spain. PBMCs, B-cell-depleted T cells, or T cells provided the cDNA or gDNA that made up the material.

In the original processing: Amplification of reference gene primers was used by the study to estimate nucleated cell counts. Only in-frame clones appear in the TCRdb table, and some are missing; sequencing was by immunoSEQ multiplex PCR. V and J calls and clone size are those listed in that table; D and trimming were worked out from the DNA. The table includes approximately 47,000 clones, approximately 80% detected once. There are 15 residues in the CDR3. CDR1 and CDR2 (germline): LNHDA, SQIVND (reference sequence). V was clipped by 1 base and J by 4 bases, with 14 bases between them. This sequence was found in a man in his 60s with acute or convalescent COVID-19. Material: peripheral blood. The V gene is TRBV19, the J gene TRBJ2-7; TRBD1 might be the D (5 bases). This CDR3 reads CASSIGPGQNYEQYF. DNA for the CDR3: TGTGCCAGTAGTATAGGGCCAGGGCAAAATTACGAGCAGTACTTC.